The 29 T cell receptor beta chains in this list originate from one sample, sequenced in a study of blood T cell repertoires in COVID-19. The protocol was immunoSEQ multiplex PCR, while the TCRdb copy is restricted to in-frame clones and leaves out a portion. The table includes fewer than 250,000 clones, 83% detected once. Sequenced material: peripheral blood. Receptors originate from a woman aged 40 to 50 with active or convalescent COVID-19.

The chain carries TRBV10-1 and TRBJ2-7, with 10 bases aligning to TRBD2. The trim removed 5 bases at V and 3 bases at J, leaving 4 bases unmatched. This CDR3 has 14 amino acids. The germline CDR1 and CDR2 sequences are WNHNN and SYGVQD (reference sequence). CDR3 sequence: CASSIPSGSYEQYF. The CDR3 nucleotides read TGCGCCAGCAGTATCCCTAGCGGGAGCTACGAGCAGTACTTC.

This clone came up a few times. This sequence joins TRBV3-1 (or the pseudogene TRBV3-2) and TRBJ1-2; 8 nucleotides align to TRBD1. The length of the CDR3 is 17 residues. CDR1 is LGHDT and CDR2 is YNNKEL in the germline V gene (reference sequence). V was pared by 2 bases and J by 3 bases, with 11 bases of the junction left unmatched. The CDR3 nucleotides read TGTGCCAGCAGCCAAATAGTGGGACAGGCTTCTTACTATGGCTACACCTTC. Amino acid sequence: CASSQIVGQASYYGYTF.

The chain couples TRBV2 to TRBJ1-5; 10 nucleotides agree with TRBD1. With 11 bases clipped from V and 7 bases from J, the junction kept 8 bases outside the gene matches. The CDR3 runs to 13 residues. Germline V gene lookup returns CDR1 SNHLY and CDR2 FYNNEI. DNA for the CDR3: TGTGCCGGCGACAGGGGGCGTGGGCAGCCCCAGCATTTT. Translating gives CAGDRGRGQPQHF.

There are a few counts of this clone. This chain joins TRBV19 and TRBJ1-2; D call uncertain. CDR3 length: 12 amino acids. The germline CDR1 and CDR2 sequences are LNHDA and SQIVND (reference sequence). The ends were cut back, 4 bases at V and 4 bases at J, with 7 bases in the middle. The CDR3 region is CASSTLSYGYTF. In DNA form, the CDR3 reads TGTGCCAGTAGTACACTTAGCTATGGCTACACCTTC.

CDR3 in amino acids: CASSANQETQYF. CDR3 bases: TGTGCCAGCAGTGCTAACCAAGAGACCCAGTACTTC. The V gene is TRBV27, the J gene TRBJ2-5; D is uncertain. The CDR3 contains 12 residues. The V gene's germline CDR1 is MNHEY and CDR2 SMNVEV (reference sequence). The V gene lost 5 bases and the J gene lost 0 bases, with 4 bases spanning the gap.

With respect to this clone: This sample includes further DNA sequences coding for the same CDR3. The chain carries TRBV7-2 and TRBJ2-7; D may be TRBD1 (5 bases). Trimming stripped 1 base from V and 3 bases from J, with 7 bases between. Germline CDR1 is SGHTA and CDR2 is FQGNSA. The CDR3 has 13 amino acids. The CDR3 reads CASSLGTLYEQYF. Here the CDR3 DNA reads TGTGCCAGCAGCTTAGGGACACTCTACGAGCAGTACTTC. The full variable domain, with the rest looked up from reference TRBV7-2 and TRBJ2-7, is GAGVSQSPSNKVTEKGKDVELRCDPISGHTALYWYRQSLGQGLEFLIYFQGNSAPDKSGLPSDRFSAERTGGSVSTLTIQRTQQEDSAVYLCASSLGTLYEQYFGPGTRLTVT.

About this clone: Germline and junction disagree at one end, which may indicate a read error. J is TRBJ1-2 and V is TRBV19; 8 nucleotides align to TRBD1. This CDR3 comprises 10 residues. Germline CDR1 LNHDA, CDR2 SQIVND (reference sequence). The CDR3 protein is CASSDRGLAF. CDR3 nucleotide sequence: TGTGCCAGTAGTGACAGGGGTCTGGCCTTC.

This clone came up a few times. This chain links TRBV15 with TRBJ2-7; a possible D gene is TRBD2 (6 bases). The germline gives CDR1 LNHNV, CDR2 YYDKDF (reference sequence). V was trimmed by 1 base and J by 12 bases, leaving 10 bases between them. The CDR3 covers 11 residues. The chain's CDR3 is CATSRGGDLYF. The CDR3 coding sequence is TGTGCCACCAGCAGAGGGGGGGATCTGTACTTC.

This clone was seen just once. The genes are TRBV27 and TRBJ2-5; TRBD2 matches 13 bases. Germline-derived CDR1 and CDR2 are MNHEY and SMNVEV (reference sequence). J gave up 0 bases and V 6 bases, and 16 bases lay outside the gene matches. The CDR3 runs 20 residues. The chain's CDR3 is CASSDHTGLAGRRYQETQYF. CDR3 sequence (DNA): TGTGCCAGCAGCGATCATACGGGACTAGCGGGAAGGAGGTACCAAGAGACCCAGTACTTC.

CDR3 protein: CASSKLVTGELFF. CDR3 nucleotide sequence: TGTGCCAGTAGTAAATTAGTCACCGGGGAGCTGTTTTTT. V and J are TRBV19 and TRBJ2-2; no clear D gene. V was shortened by 4 bases and J by 4 bases, with 7 bases between the two germline ends. Germline CDR1 reads LNHDA; CDR2 reads SQIVND (reference sequence). This CDR3 comprises 13 residues.

The chain is built from TRBV5-1 and TRBJ2-5; 9 bases map to TRBD1. CDR3 length equals 14 residues. Germline V gene data show CDR1 as SGHRS and CDR2 as YFSETQ. V gave up 2 bases and J gave up 4 bases; unmatched junction bases: 3. As DNA, the CDR3 is TGCGCCAGCAGCTTTGGACAGGGGTCAGAGACCCAGTACTTC. It yields the protein CASSFGQGSETQYF.

This clone came up once. The V and J genes are TRBV12-5 and TRBJ1-5; D uncertain. The CDR3 runs 17 residues. Germline-derived CDR1 and CDR2 are LGHNT and FRNRAP. V gave up 0 bases and J gave up 0 bases, with 12 bases separating them. This CDR3 is CASGLVTAGLSNQPQHF. The CDR3 bases are TGTGCTAGTGGTTTGGTAACGGCAGGACTTAGCAATCAGCCCCAGCATTTT.

The V and J genes are TRBV13 and TRBJ2-2; D is uncertain. This CDR3 is 12 amino acids long. V was trimmed by 3 bases and J by 5 bases, leaving 4 bases between them. CDR1 is PRHDT and CDR2 is FYEKMQ in the germline V gene (reference sequence). The CDR3 bases are TGTGCCAGCAGCTTTCCAACCGGGGAGCTGTTTTTT. Translating it yields CASSFPTGELFF.

This clone has only a few counts. The chain is built from TRBV6-6 and TRBJ2-1; 9 positions agree with TRBD2. The V gene's germline CDR1 is MNHNY and CDR2 SVGAGI (reference sequence). Germline trimming cut 9 bases from V and 6 bases from J; bases unmatched to any gene: 3. This CDR3 contains 12 residues. CDR3 DNA: TGTGCCAGTTTAGCGGGGGCCAATGAGCAGTTCTTC. Translating it yields CASLAGANEQFF.

This chain connects TRBV28 to TRBJ2-2; 7 bases fit TRBD1. The length of the CDR3 is 15 residues. From germline, CDR1 is MDHEN and CDR2 SYDVKM. Trimming removed 7 bases from V and 2 bases from J; junction bases left unmatched: 7. The CDR3 sequence: CASNRDSPNTGELFF. For the CDR3, the DNA is TGTGCCAGCAATCGGGACAGTCCAAACACCGGGGAGCTGTTTTTT.

The chain has TRBV21-1 and TRBJ1-4. TRBV21-1 is reported as a pseudogene. The CDR3 contains 12 residues. DNA for the CDR3: TGTGCCAGCAGGAACCTAGGAACTAGACTGTTTTTT. Translating it yields CASRNLGTRLFF.

This clone was detected only once. This rearrangement joins TRBV19 to TRBJ2-2; D perhaps matches TRBD1 (6 bases). The CDR3 sequence is 17 residues long. The germline V gene encodes CDR1 LNHDA and CDR2 SQIVND (reference sequence). Trimming left V 3 bases short and J 2 bases short, with 16 bases between. The CDR3, as DNA: TGTGCCAGTAGTATTCCTGACACAGGGCATAACACCGGGGAGCTGTTTTTT. Translated, it gives CASSIPDTGHNTGELFF.

The chain employs TRBV24-1 and TRBJ2-1; 12 bases are a match to TRBD1. J lost 4 bases, V lost 9 bases, and 9 bases had no gene match. CDR1 KGHDR and CDR2 SFDVKD come from the germline V gene. The CDR3 sequence is 16 residues long. CDR3 region: CATGRGQGAVYNEQFF. CDR3 DNA sequence: TGTGCCACCGGCCGGGGACAGGGGGCGGTATACAATGAGCAGTTCTTC.

The rearrangement links TRBV30 to TRBJ1-2; no clear D gene. This CDR3 is 13 amino acids long. Trimming shortened V by 0 bases and J by 8 bases, and 13 bases separated the two germline ends. Germline CDR1 GTSNPN, CDR2 SVGIG (reference sequence). CDR3 nucleotides: TGTGCCTGGAGTGTAGACGGTCTAGAAGGCTACACCTTC. This gives the protein CAWSVDGLEGYTF.

This rearrangement joins TRBV9 to TRBJ1-3; possibly TRBD1 for D (5 bases). In germline, CDR1 is SGDLS, CDR2 YYNGEE. V was pared by 4 bases and J by 0 bases, with 14 bases between. The CDR3 loop spans 16 amino acids. CDR3 nucleotides: TGTGCCAGCAGCCCCCCCGGGACTCTCTCTGGAAACACCATATATTTT. Amino acids: CASSPPGTLSGNTIYF.

V usage is TRBV6-2 or TRBV6-3 and J usage is TRBJ2-7; maybe TRBD2 (5 bases). The CDR3 extends over 14 amino acids. Trimming removed 5 bases at V and 4 bases at J, with 15 bases between. The germline V gene encodes CDR1 MNHEY and CDR2 SVGEGT. For the CDR3, the DNA is TGTGCCAGCAGTCGCCACGGGGTGGGATACGAGCAGTACTTC. Its protein product is CASSRHGVGYEQYF.

The chain has TRBV18 and TRBJ1-6; D not resolved. The CDR3 covers 16 residues. V dropped 4 bases and J dropped 0 bases, with 10 bases sitting between them. Germline loops: CDR1 KGHSH, CDR2 LQKENI. DNA of the CDR3: TGTGCCAGCTCACGGACCGGGAGCTCCTATAATTCACCCCTCCACTTT. Amino acids: CASSRTGSSYNSPLHF.

The rearrangement joins TRBV5-1 to TRBJ2-7; TRBD1 matches at 7 bases. The CDR3 contains 16 residues. CDR1 and CDR2 (germline): SGHRS, YFSETQ. V trimming: 0 bases; J trimming: 2 bases; junction bases outside the gene matches: 8. The DNA for the CDR3 is TGCGCCAGCAGCTTGGGCCCTGACAGGGCGACCTACGAGCAGTACTTC. Encoded protein: CASSLGPDRATYEQYF.

The chain couples TRBV7-9 to TRBJ2-7; the match to TRBD2 covers 8 bases. The CDR3 consists of 15 residues. CDR1 and CDR2 from the germline V gene are SEHNR and FQNEAQ (reference sequence). Trimming cost V 4 bases and J 0 bases; bases outside gene matches: 5. The CDR3 region is CASSWESGSSYEQYF. CDR3 nucleotide sequence: TGTGCCAGCAGCTGGGAAAGCGGGAGCTCCTACGAGCAGTACTTC.

This clone showed up just once. V is TRBV12-3 or TRBV12-4 and J is TRBJ1-2, with 9 bases identical to TRBD1. V was clipped by 6 bases and J by 8 bases; unmatched bases: 7. This CDR3 comprises 13 residues. The CDR3, as DNA: TGTGCCAGCAGCGGACAGGGGCAAGGGGGCTACACCTTC. This codes for CASSGQGQGGYTF.

The chain combines TRBV12-5 with TRBJ1-1; TRBD1 might be the D (5 bases). Trimming left V 5 bases short and J 1 base short, with 14 bases between. The CDR3 sequence is 15 residues long. Per the germline V gene, CDR1 is LGHNT and CDR2 is FRNRAP. The CDR3 sequence: CASGPPQGGNTEAFF. Written as DNA, the CDR3 is TGTGCTAGTGGTCCTCCCCAGGGCGGGAACACTGAAGCTTTCTTT.

V gene TRBV28 combines with J gene TRBJ1-5, with a tentative D call TRBD1 (6 bases). This CDR3 has 12 residues. The germline V gene encodes CDR1 MDHEN and CDR2 SYDVKM. V was shortened by 6 bases and J by 6 bases, with 9 bases between the two germline ends. Written as DNA, the CDR3 is TGTGCCAGCAGCCAGGACAGTCAGCCCCAGCATTTT. Protein sequence: CASSQDSQPQHF.

This chain connects TRBV5-1 to TRBJ1-2; 7 nucleotides match TRBD1. Germline CDR1 SGHRS, CDR2 YFSETQ. CDR3 length equals 13 residues. With V trimmed by 0 bases and J by 4 bases, 0 bases remained unmatched. The CDR3 region is CASSLGDSYGYTF. The CDR3 coding sequence is TGCGCCAGCAGCTTGGGGGACAGCTATGGCTACACCTTC. The full variable domain, rest sourced from reference TRBV5-1 and TRBJ1-2, is KAGVTQTPRYLIKTRGQQVTLSCSPISGHRSVSWYQQTPGQGLQFLFEYFSETQRNKGNFPGRFSGRQFSNSRSEMNVSTLELGDSALYLCASSLGDSYGYTFGSGTRLTVV.

V is TRBV3-1 (or the pseudogene TRBV3-2) and J is TRBJ2-3; 8 bases match TRBD2. The germline CDR1 and CDR2 sequences are LGHDT and YNNKEL (reference sequence). With V trimmed by 2 bases and J by 2 bases, 6 bases remained unmatched. The CDR3 length is 16 residues. The CDR3 DNA reads TGTGCCAGCAGCCAAAACGCGGGAGGCTCCACAGATACGCAGTATTTT. Its protein is CASSQNAGGSTDTQYF.